A single sample is the source of the 22 T cell receptor beta chains below, sequenced in a study of Ad26.COV2.S vaccination and SARS-CoV-2 variants. Treatment denoted: roughly 20 received Ad26.COV2.S at low or high dose, single or two shots; about five received placebo; per-sample allocation not given. Repertoires come from day 63 after the first vaccine or placebo injection. Libraries were prepared by immunoSEQ multiplex PCR; TCRdb keeps only in-frame clonotypes and omits some of them. The table includes around 450,000 clones, 70% to 90% detected once. The sequences come from peripheral blood, collected in a trial of Ad26.COV2.S vaccine versus placebo. The receptors here all came from a person aged 18-60 years who received the Ad26.COV2.S COVID-19 vaccine or a placebo.

The chain combines TRBV11-2 with TRBJ1-1; unclear D gene. CDR3 length: 10 amino acids. The germline V gene encodes CDR1 SGHAT and CDR2 FQNNGV. The germline V and J ends were trimmed by 8 bases and 7 bases, with 8 bases remaining between them. CDR3 amino acids: CASSLDEAFF. CDR3 coding DNA: TGTGCCAGCTCCTTAGATGAAGCTTTCTTT.

This chain links TRBV20-1 with TRBJ2-2; no clear D. The CDR3 spans 13 residues. V was clipped by 3 bases and J by 1 base, with 6 bases between them. Germline CDR1 reads DFQATT; CDR2 reads SNEGSKA (reference sequence). CDR3 in DNA: TGCAGTGCTAGTTCGGGGAACACCGGGGAGCTGTTTTTT. It is translated as CSASSGNTGELFF.

The CDR3 here is CASSPNLDQPQHF. CDR3 nucleotide sequence: TGTGCCAGCAGTCCCAACCTGGATCAGCCCCAGCATTTT. V and J are TRBV28 and TRBJ1-5; D gene unclear. V was pared by 5 bases and J by 5 bases, with 10 bases between. Germline V gene data show CDR1 as MDHEN and CDR2 as SYDVKM. This CDR3 is built from 13 residues.

V is TRBV6-2 or TRBV6-3 and J is TRBJ1-1; TRBD1 is a possible D gene (5 bases). The V and J ends lost 5 bases and 1 base respectively, with 11 bases between them. The germline V gene has CDR1 MNHEY and CDR2 SVGEGT. CDR3 length: 14 residues. The CDR3 coding sequence is TGTGCCAGCAGTCCGGGACGGGGGAACACTGAAGCTTTCTTT. Its protein is CASSPGRGNTEAFF.

Points on this clone: In the same sample, other DNA sequences code for this CDR3. This sequence joins TRBV18 and TRBJ2-1, with 10 bases matching TRBD2. V dropped 3 bases and J dropped 0; count of bases not matched to a gene: 2. Germline assignment: CDR1 KGHSH and CDR2 LQKENI. This CDR3 contains 16 residues. The CDR3 spells CASSPLAGGSYNEQFF. CDR3 nucleotides: TGTGCCAGCTCACCGTTAGCGGGGGGCTCCTACAATGAGCAGTTCTTC.

The J gene is TRBJ2-7, the V gene TRBV28, with D possibly called TRBD1 or TRBD2 (5 bases each). V dropped 6 bases and J dropped 2 bases, with 17 bases sitting between them. This CDR3 contains 15 residues. Germline CDR1 MDHEN, CDR2 SYDVKM. The DNA for the CDR3 is TGTGCCAGCAGAAGTACCGGGACGGGTGCCTACGAGCAGTACTTC. Residues: CASRSTGTGAYEQYF.

The J gene is TRBJ1-3, the V gene TRBV19, with TRBD1 matching over 8 bases. J lost 2 bases, V lost 7 bases, and 4 bases had no gene match. CDR3 length: 14 amino acids. Germline assignment: CDR1 LNHDA and CDR2 SQIVND (reference sequence). The CDR3 loop is CASKADRAGNTIYF. Written as DNA, the CDR3 is TGTGCCAGTAAGGCGGACAGGGCTGGAAACACCATATATTTT. Together with reference TRBV19 and TRBJ1-3, the CDR3 gives the full variable domain: DGGITQSPKYLFRKEGQNVTLSCEQNLNHDAMYWYRQDPGQGLRLIYYSQIVNDFQKGDIAEGYSVSREKKESFPLTVTSAQKNPTAFYLCASKADRAGNTIYFGEGSWLTVV.

The rearrangement links TRBV30 to TRBJ1-3; D remains ambiguous. V lost 0 bases, J lost 3 bases, and 3 bases lay in between. Germline CDR1 is GTSNPN and CDR2 is SVGIG (reference sequence). The CDR3 sequence is 12 residues long. The CDR3 protein is CAWSVNGNTIYF. The CDR3 bases are TGTGCCTGGAGTGTAAATGGAAACACCATATATTTT.

The rearrangement joins TRBV19 to TRBJ2-5, with 9 nucleotides matching TRBD2. The V segment lost 10 bases and the J segment 6 bases; nucleotides outside the gene matches: 18. In germline, CDR1 is LNHDA, CDR2 SQIVND (reference sequence). CDR3 length equals 16 residues. The CDR3 here is CATTPNAGTSIQTQYF. The DNA of the CDR3 is TGTGCCACCACACCTAATGCCGGGACTAGCATACAGACCCAGTACTTC.

This clone is a singleton in its sample. V and J are TRBV6-1 and TRBJ1-5, with D unresolved. CDR3 length: 15 amino acids. V was clipped by 2 bases and J by 8 bases, with 16 bases between them. CDR1 and CDR2 (germline): MNHNS, SASEGT. The CDR3 DNA reads as TGTGCCAGCAGTGAATTGGCAGTCCTTCGGAAGCCCCAGCATTTT. Its protein is CASSELAVLRKPQHF.

The chain is built from TRBV7-6 and TRBJ2-7; tentative D call: TRBD2 (6 bases). The CDR3 covers 16 residues. Trimming stripped 0 bases from V and 0 bases from J, with 12 bases between. Germline CDR1 is SGHVS and CDR2 is FNYEAQ. The CDR3 here is CASSLAGGMSSYEQYF. CDR3 DNA sequence: TGTGCCAGCAGCTTAGCGGGCGGGATGAGCTCCTACGAGCAGTACTTC.

The chain employs TRBV18 and TRBJ2-3, with 7 bases identical to TRBD2. Germline V gene sequence: CDR1 KGHSH, CDR2 LQKENI. CDR3 length: 19 residues. With V trimmed by 0 bases and J by 5 bases, 17 bases remained unmatched. As DNA, the CDR3 is TGTGCCAGCTCACCACCGTGGAAGGGCGGGAGCAGGTTACAAGATACGCAGTATTTT. Translation: CASSPPWKGGSRLQDTQYF.

This chain joins TRBV5-1 and TRBJ2-1; D is perhaps TRBD1 (5 bases). V was shortened by 4 bases and J by 0 bases, with 11 bases between the two germline ends. Germline V CDR1 and CDR2: SGHRS, YFSETQ. The CDR3 sequence is 15 residues long. The CDR3 DNA is TGCGCCAGCAGCGGACATCTGAGCTCCTACAATGAGCAGTTCTTC. Its translation is CASSGHLSSYNEQFF.

The CDR3 DNA reads as TGTGCCAGCAGCTTGTGGACAGGGGGAGAGTCTTCTGGAAACACCATATATTTT. It translates to CASSLWTGGESSGNTIYF. This sequence joins TRBV7-6 and TRBJ1-3; TRBD1 agrees at 10 bases. Germline V lookup: CDR1 SGHVS, CDR2 FNYEAQ. The CDR3 is made up of 18 amino acids. The ends lost 3 bases at V and 1 base at J; junction bases unmatched: 9.

The chain is built from TRBV10-3 and TRBJ2-7; a possible D gene is TRBD2 (6 bases). The length of the CDR3 is 14 residues. Germline V gene sequence: CDR1 ENHRY, CDR2 SYGVKD. V shed 4 bases and J shed 2 bases, with 12 bases lying between them. The CDR3 reads CAISGGGTTYEQYF. Written as DNA, the CDR3 is TGTGCCATCAGTGGCGGAGGGACCACCTACGAGCAGTACTTC.

The chain has TRBV5-4 and TRBJ2-1; 9 nucleotides line up with TRBD1. This CDR3 comprises 15 residues. Germline trimming cut 5 bases from V and 4 bases from J; bases unmatched to any gene: 7. Per the germline V gene, CDR1 is SGHNT and CDR2 is YYREEE (reference sequence). The CDR3 bases are TGTGCCAGCAGATTAACCGGGACAGGGTACAATGAGCAGTTCTTC. It translates to CASRLTGTGYNEQFF.

This clone appeared once. This rearrangement joins TRBV23-1 to TRBJ2-5; 7 bases line up with TRBD1. TRBV23-1 is flagged as an ORF with uncertain function. The CDR3 is 15 amino acids. The junction had 5 bases not matched to a gene; V was cut back by 0 bases and J by 4 bases. In DNA form, the CDR3 reads TGCGCCAGCAGTCAATCAGGGACAGTGGGAGAGACCCAGTACTTC. It specifies CASSQSGTVGETQYF.

The chain links TRBV12-3 or TRBV12-4 to TRBJ2-3; D remains unclear. The CDR3 has 13 amino acids. Deletions cut 7 bases from V and 3 bases from J, with 11 bases between. CDR3 loop: CASKDPGTDTQYF. The CDR3 DNA reads TGTGCCAGCAAAGACCCGGGTACAGATACGCAGTATTTT.

The rearrangement links TRBV18 to TRBJ1-3, with D perhaps TRBD1 (5 bases). There are 14 residues in the CDR3. CDR1 and CDR2 from the germline V gene are KGHSH and LQKENI. V was clipped by 6 bases and J by 2 bases, with 11 bases between them. CDR3 sequence: CASSPDRTGNTIYF. The CDR3, as DNA: TGTGCCAGCTCCCCCGACAGAACTGGAAACACCATATATTTT.

This sequence joins TRBV28 and TRBJ2-7; either TRBD1 or TRBD2 may fit D (6 bases each). V gave up 5 bases and J gave up 3 bases, with 17 bases separating them. Germline-derived CDR1 and CDR2 are MDHEN and SYDVKM. This CDR3 is built from 15 residues. The CDR3 bases are TGTGCCAGCAGTCCCAGGGGATCGGGAGACTACGAGCAGTACTTC. It yields the protein CASSPRGSGDYEQYF.

The chain employs TRBV28 and TRBJ1-1, with unresolved D. With 5 bases removed from V and 4 bases from J, the gap between germline ends came to 8 bases. CDR3 size: 12 residues. In germline, CDR1 is MDHEN, CDR2 SYDVKM. Here the CDR3 reads CASSTVTTEAFF. The CDR3 DNA follows: TGTGCCAGCAGTACAGTTACCACTGAAGCTTTCTTT.

The chain joins TRBV7-2 to TRBJ2-7; D uncertain. The length of the CDR3 is 12 residues. With 6 bases removed from V and 2 bases from J, the gap between germline ends came to 8 bases. The germline V gene encodes CDR1 SGHTA and CDR2 FQGNSA. CDR3 in DNA: TGTGCCAGCAGGTCTGGTACCTACGAGCAGTACTTC. Residues: CASRSGTYEQYF.